This T cell receptor beta chain derives from a study of T cell responses to AZD1222 COVID-19 vaccine (dated by TCRdb to the early 2020s). Study-wide context: A total of approximately 230 trial participants underwent TCR sequencing, of whom 200 to 220 received two doses of AZD1222 and about 25 received two doses of the MenACWY control vaccine. Trial participants were enrolled by age into 18-55, 56-69 and 70-plus year subgroups, with around 150, 28 and 57 TCR-sequenced participants respectively. Summary of the overall study and its limitations: After two AZD1222 doses, spike-specific TCR breadth and depth were significantly higher than at day 0 and than in MenACWY recipients. Vaccine-associated CD4 TCRs spanned the whole spike protein, with dominant responses in regions 160-218 and 743-854. Reportedly, almost half of the unique spike-specific TCRs recognized epitopes lying outside the regions that are mutated in the B.1.351 and B.1.1.7 variants. The 56-69-year group was small, and its depth increase did not reach significance, likely because of low power. Participants were mostly white British and included more females than males, and it was suggested by the authors that clonal diversity may have been underestimated. Because no samples from the day 14 peak response were available, repertoires could be characterized only after the peak T cell response. Conclusions about previously exposed vaccinees were limited because only a handful of AZD1222 recipients were SARS-CoV-2 seropositive at baseline.

The CDR3 regions of human TCRbeta chains were analyzed by immunosequencing. Under the source paper's analysis protocol: Repertoire TCRs were matched against a reference library of SARS-CoV-2-specific TCRs generated with the MIRA antigen-specificity platform. Breadth meant the fraction of unique TCRs that were SARS-CoV-2-associated, whereas depth meant the fraction of total T cells that were SARS-CoV-2-associated. Using the MIRA data, each spike-specific TCR was assigned both to the spike region to which the TCR was reactive and to a CD4 or CD8 class. Log10-transformed breadth and depth values were compared by one-way ANOVA with Sidak's multiple comparisons tests. In TCRdb, the immuneACCESS table is reduced to in-frame sequences with V and J assigned. These tables do not hold every clone; where another copy was compared, an unresolved V gene accounts for under half, and the others remain unexplained. Clonal size and the V and J genes are those of that table, whereas D and trimming came from the DNA. Here the sample has over 200,000 clones; about 94% occur a single time. Around 1.7% of the sample is in the top ten clones.

The sample's time point, from its label and the paper: about 28 days (+/-7) after the second vaccine dose. The sample's treatment or condition label is to be understood as: meningococcal conjugate vaccine given as trial control. Vaccinee samples were obtained from the UK trials COV001 and COV002, which included a single-blind randomized controlled phase 2/3 trial of AZD1222 (ChAdOx1 nCoV-19) in healthy adults. For TCRbeta chain sequencing, PBMC samples were collected from trial participants at day 0 and at day 28 after the second dose. Deletion took 4 bases off V and 4 bases off J, with a span of 10 bases between the germline ends. There are 13 amino acids in the CDR3, from cysteine to phenylalanine inclusive. The read is trimmed to its CDR3 DNA, 39 bases read in frame from base 1. CDR1 and CDR2 were assigned from the germline V gene as LGHNA and YSLEER. In regard to this clone: Its antigen specificity is not known. The input lacks base qualities; no much larger clone sits a single base away.

This TCR was sampled from an adult who received the MenACWY meningococcal vaccine as a control. The rearrangement combines TRBV4-3 with TRBJ2-5; the D gene is perhaps TRBD1, on 5 matching bases. This material consisted of peripheral blood, taken 28 days after the second dose of the MenACWY control vaccine. The bases read TGCGCCAGCAGCCCTTTAAGGGGAGAGACCCAGTACTTC. Protein translation: CASSPLRGETQYF.